Listed here is a single T cell receptor beta chain. Using immunoSEQ multiplex PCR, the repertoire was profiled, and TCRdb retains in-frame clones only, with some absent. The sample shows 85,000 to 110,000 clones, about nine tenths of them seen only once. The sample comes from a study of blood T cell repertoires in COVID-19. Per germline, CDR1 LNHDA and CDR2 SQIVND (reference sequence). This CDR3 comprises 16 residues. J lost 2 bases, V lost 5 bases, and 5 bases had no gene match. Sequencing was carried out using peripheral blood. This TCR was recovered from a woman older than 75 in a cohort sampled during active COVID-19. The chain carries TRBV19 and TRBJ2-1, with TRBD1 identical over 11 bases. The chain's CDR3 is CASSARDRGAYNEQFF. DNA of the CDR3: TGTGCCAGTAGTGCGAGGGACAGGGGGGCCTACAATGAGCAGTTCTTC.